The 21 T cell receptor beta chains given below trace back to one sample, sequenced in a study of blood T cell repertoires in COVID-19. Libraries were prepared by immunoSEQ multiplex PCR; TCRdb keeps only in-frame clonotypes and omits some of them. This repertoire shows 200,000 to 250,000 clones, 82% found once; its top ten account for less than 15%. The specimen was peripheral blood. These receptors were obtained from a woman aged 40 to 49 with acute or convalescent COVID-19.

CDR3 region: CASSLGGSYGYTF. The CDR3 nucleotides read TGTGCCAGCAGCTTAGGTGGTAGCTATGGCTACACCTTC. V gene TRBV7-9 combines with J gene TRBJ1-2; D is undetermined. The germline gives CDR1 SEHNR, CDR2 FQNEAQ (reference sequence). V lost 1 base and J lost 4, with 7 bases in between. The CDR3 contains 13 residues.

This clone was counted between two and nine times. CDR3 protein: CASSTDASGGTDTQYF. The CDR3 DNA reads TGTGCCAGCAGCACCGACGCTAGCGGGGGGACAGATACGCAGTATTTT. This sequence joins TRBV7-6 and TRBJ2-3; 11 positions match TRBD2. The ends lost 5 bases at V and 3 bases at J; junction bases unmatched: 7. Per the germline V gene, CDR1 is SGHVS and CDR2 is FNYEAQ. The CDR3 has 16 amino acids.

The chain is built from TRBV9 and TRBJ2-1, with TRBD1 matching over 8 bases. Trimming at V came to 5 bases and at J to 2 bases, leaving 9 bases not matched to a gene. The V gene's germline CDR1 is SGDLS and CDR2 YYNGEE. The CDR3 contains 16 residues. As DNA, the CDR3 is TGTGCCAGCAGTCGAAAGACAGGGGCCGCCTACAATGAGCAGTTCTTC. This gives the protein CASSRKTGAAYNEQFF.

The rearrangement uses TRBV2 and TRBJ1-2; D is uncertain. Germline V gene data show CDR1 as SNHLY and CDR2 as FYNNEI. The CDR3 extends over 14 amino acids. The V end was cut by 2 bases, the J end by 4 bases, with 11 bases between. This chain's CDR3 is CASSELGGSYGYTF. The CDR3 nucleotides are TGTGCCAGCAGTGAATTGGGAGGGTCCTATGGCTACACCTTC.

The rearrangement links TRBV10-1 to TRBJ2-1; D uncertain. The CDR3 length is 15 residues. Deletions cut 6 bases from V and 5 bases from J, with 17 bases between. Germline values: CDR1 WNHNN, CDR2 SYGVQD (reference sequence). The CDR3 protein is CASREDGSENNEQFF. CDR3 nucleotides: TGCGCCAGCAGGGAAGACGGGTCCGAGAACAATGAGCAGTTCTTC.

This clone has just a few counts. CDR3 amino acids: CASSDGAGQTDTQYF. CDR3 sequence (DNA): TGTGCCAGCAGTGACGGGGCGGGGCAGACAGATACGCAGTATTTT. The chain is built from TRBV6-4 and TRBJ2-3; TRBD2 is a possible D gene (6 bases). The CDR3 is 15 amino acids. Trimming stripped 2 bases from V and 3 bases from J, with 12 bases between. From germline, CDR1 is MRHNA and CDR2 SNTAGT.

This rearrangement joins TRBV27 to TRBJ2-7; TRBD2 might be the D (6 bases). V lost 5 bases, J lost 6 bases, and 20 bases lay in between. The CDR3 totals 15 residues. The V gene's germline CDR1 is MNHEY and CDR2 SMNVEV (reference sequence). CDR3 sequence reads: CASSTSPRGISEQYF. CDR3 in DNA: TGTGCCAGCAGTACCAGCCCTCGGGGGATCTCCGAGCAGTACTTC.

DNA for the CDR3: TGTGCCAGCAGCTTCTCTAGCAGGGGGCCCGGGGAGCAGTTCTTC. This gives the protein CASSFSSRGPGEQFF. The chain joins TRBV7-2 to TRBJ2-1; 8 bases are shared with TRBD1. J was trimmed by 10 bases and V by 3 bases; bases with no gene match: 11. The CDR3 loop spans 15 amino acids. Per germline, CDR1 SGHTA and CDR2 FQGNSA. Full variable domain (remainder filled in from reference TRBV7-2 and TRBJ2-1): GAGVSQSPSNKVTEKGKDVELRCDPISGHTALYWYRQSLGQGLEFLIYFQGNSAPDKSGLPSDRFSAERTGGSVSTLTIQRTQQEDSAVYLCASSFSSRGPGEQFFGPGTRLTVL.

This chain joins TRBV19 and TRBJ1-6, with D unresolved. This CDR3 is built from 12 residues. Deletions cut 3 bases from V and 13 bases from J, with 10 bases between. Per the germline V gene, CDR1 is LNHDA and CDR2 is SQIVND (reference sequence). CDR3 protein: CASSIGLGPLHF. The CDR3 DNA reads TGTGCCAGTAGTATCGGACTGGGTCCCCTCCACTTT.

For the CDR3, the DNA is TGCGCCAGCAGCGTGTCCGGGACTAGCGGAGTCGGGGGCTACAATGAGCAGTTCTTC. As protein: CASSVSGTSGVGGYNEQFF. J is TRBJ2-1 and V is TRBV4-1; 11 bases align to TRBD2. Germline V gives CDR1 MGHRA, CDR2 YSYEKL. This CDR3 has 19 amino acids. The V gene end was trimmed by 5 bases and the J gene end by 3 bases; junction bases not matched to a gene: 15.

The V gene is TRBV6-5, the J gene TRBJ2-7; D gene ambiguous. CDR3 length: 11 residues. Deletions cut 8 bases from V and 3 bases from J, with 8 bases between. The germline gives CDR1 MNHEY, CDR2 SVGAGI. CDR3 amino acids: CASSPLYEQYF. The CDR3 DNA reads as TGTGCCAGCTCCCCCCTCTACGAGCAGTACTTC.

This clone occurred many times. The J gene is TRBJ1-4, the V gene TRBV19; D unresolved. CDR3 length equals 17 residues. V lost 4 bases to trimming and J lost 3 bases, with 18 bases between them. The germline gives CDR1 LNHDA, CDR2 SQIVND (reference sequence). The CDR3 loop reads CASSTPRTKEANEKLFF. The CDR3 DNA is TGTGCCAGTAGTACCCCTCGGACCAAGGAGGCTAATGAAAAACTGTTTTTT.

This rearrangement joins TRBV4-1 to TRBJ2-7; no definite D call. Germline V lookup: CDR1 MGHRA, CDR2 YSYEKL. The CDR3 is made up of 14 amino acids. The V gene lost 2 bases and the J gene lost 3 bases, with 11 bases spanning the gap. The CDR3 nucleotides read TGCGCCAGCAGCCAACGAGGTGGAGACTACGAGCAGTACTTC. It yields the protein CASSQRGGDYEQYF.

This rearrangement joins TRBV5-6 to TRBJ2-2; the match to TRBD1 covers 10 bases. The germline CDR1 and CDR2 sequences are SGHDT and YYEEEE. The V segment lost 3 bases and the J segment 4 bases; nucleotides outside the gene matches: 9. This CDR3 has 17 amino acids. The CDR3 reads CASSSIRDRGRTGELFF. The CDR3 nucleotides are TGTGCCAGCAGCTCGATCCGGGACAGGGGTCGCACCGGGGAGCTGTTTTTT.

The chain joins TRBV30 to TRBJ2-7; D might be TRBD1 (6 bases). From germline, CDR1 is GTSNPN and CDR2 SVGIG (reference sequence). The CDR3 has 13 residues. Trimming left V 2 bases short and J 0 bases short, with 8 bases between. CDR3 in amino acids: CAWSRGHSYEQYF. The CDR3 nucleotides read TGTGCCTGGAGTCGGGGACACTCCTACGAGCAGTACTTC.

The chain joins TRBV6-5 to TRBJ2-7; 9 bases fit TRBD1. The CDR3 sequence is 12 residues long. Unmatched junction bases numbered 1, after V lost 7 bases and J lost 3 bases. Germline V lookup: CDR1 MNHEY, CDR2 SVGAGI. The chain's CDR3 is CASKDRGYEQYF. The CDR3 coding sequence is TGTGCCAGCAAGGACAGGGGCTACGAGCAGTACTTC.

This CDR3 is CASSQSSEDSDTEAFF. For the CDR3, the DNA is TGCGCCAGCAGTCAATCTTCGGAGGATTCGGACACTGAAGCTTTCTTT. The chain uses TRBV23-1 and TRBJ1-1; D gene unclear. Being an ORF, TRBV23-1 has a function that is uncertain. The CDR3 is made up of 16 amino acids. V was pared by 0 bases and J by 3 bases, with 14 bases between.

In this sample, this clone turned up a few times. The V gene is TRBV18, the J gene TRBJ2-7; D not certain. Trimming removed 4 bases at V and 3 bases at J, with 16 bases between. Looked up from germline, CDR1 is KGHSH and CDR2 is LQKENI. The CDR3 loop spans 15 amino acids. The chain's CDR3 is CASSLTSGKGYEQYF. The CDR3 bases are TGTGCCAGCTCACTAACTTCAGGCAAAGGCTACGAGCAGTACTTC.

The chain joins TRBV6-1 to TRBJ1-1; D gene ambiguous. This CDR3 has 16 amino acids. The germline V gene encodes CDR1 MNHNS and CDR2 SASEGT. V lost 0 bases, J lost 6 bases, and 17 bases lay in between. As DNA, the CDR3 is TGTGCCAGCAGTGAAGCGAAATGGCTGAGAGGGTCTGAAGCTTTCTTT. The encoded protein is CASSEAKWLRGSEAFF.

V and J are TRBV7-2 and TRBJ2-7, with a tentative D call TRBD2 (6 bases). Germline V gene data show CDR1 as SGHTA and CDR2 as FQGNSA. The CDR3 extends over 16 amino acids. Trimming cost V 4 bases and J 1 base, with 17 bases left between them. Written as DNA, the CDR3 is TGTGCCAGCAGCTGGGCGGGGCAGGCCTTATCCTACGAGCAGTACTTC. Amino acid sequence: CASSWAGQALSYEQYF. The entire variable domain, with the rest obtained from reference TRBV7-2 and TRBJ2-7, is as follows: GAGVSQSPSNKVTEKGKDVELRCDPISGHTALYWYRQSLGQGLEFLIYFQGNSAPDKSGLPSDRFSAERTGGSVSTLTIQRTQQEDSAVYLCASSWAGQALSYEQYFGPGTRLTVT.

This clone was seen once. The V call is TRBV2, the J call TRBJ2-7; maybe TRBD2 (6 bases). The V gene lost 4 bases and the J gene lost 0 bases, with 10 bases spanning the gap. This CDR3 contains 14 residues. CDR1 SNHLY and CDR2 FYNNEI come from the germline V gene. The CDR3 bases are TGTGCCAGCAGTGCCGACGGGGGCTCCTACGAGCAGTACTTC. Its translation is CASSADGGSYEQYF.